Here is one TCR beta chain with its context. The CDR3 has 13 residues. In germline, CDR1 is LNHDA, CDR2 SQIVND (reference sequence). Trimming removed 6 bases from V and 2 bases from J, with 10 bases in between. This sample is drawn from a study of blood T cell repertoires in COVID-19. Study at large: Nucleic acid was either cDNA or gDNA, and it came from T cells, B-cell-depleted T cells, or PBMCs.

In the original workflow: Amplified reference gene primers provided the basis for estimating nucleated cell counts. Here immunoSEQ multiplex PCR was the method, and the copy in TCRdb shows in-frame clones only, minus some. That table gives V, J and clone size, and the DNA gave D and trimming. Found here are approximately 280,000 clones, around 90% of them singletons; the top ten hold 2.2%. This rearrangement joins TRBV19 to TRBJ2-5; D is ambiguous. The clonotype originates from a man aged 50-60 years with acute or convalescent COVID-19. Sample: peripheral blood. The CDR3 loop is CASSPVLQETQYF. DNA of the CDR3: TGTGCCAGTAGCCCAGTCCTTCAAGAGACCCAGTACTTC. The whole variable domain, filled in from reference TRBV19 and TRBJ2-5, reads DGGITQSPKYLFRKEGQNVTLSCEQNLNHDAMYWYRQDPGQGLRLIYYSQIVNDFQKGDIAEGYSVSREKKESFPLTVTSAQKNPTAFYLCASSPVLQETQYFGPGTRLLVL.